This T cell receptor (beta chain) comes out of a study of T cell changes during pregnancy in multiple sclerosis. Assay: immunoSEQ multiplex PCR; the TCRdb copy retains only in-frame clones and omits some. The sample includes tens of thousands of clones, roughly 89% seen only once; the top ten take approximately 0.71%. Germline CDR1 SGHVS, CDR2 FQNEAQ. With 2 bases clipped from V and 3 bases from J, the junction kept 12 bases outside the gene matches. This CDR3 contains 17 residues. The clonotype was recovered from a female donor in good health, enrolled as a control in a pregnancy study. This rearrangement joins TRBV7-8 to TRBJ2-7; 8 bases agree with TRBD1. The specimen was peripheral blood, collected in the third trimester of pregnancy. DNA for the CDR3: TGTGCCAGCAGCTTACCCGGACAGGGCAGGGGGAACTACGAGCAGTACTTC. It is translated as CASSLPGQGRGNYEQYF.